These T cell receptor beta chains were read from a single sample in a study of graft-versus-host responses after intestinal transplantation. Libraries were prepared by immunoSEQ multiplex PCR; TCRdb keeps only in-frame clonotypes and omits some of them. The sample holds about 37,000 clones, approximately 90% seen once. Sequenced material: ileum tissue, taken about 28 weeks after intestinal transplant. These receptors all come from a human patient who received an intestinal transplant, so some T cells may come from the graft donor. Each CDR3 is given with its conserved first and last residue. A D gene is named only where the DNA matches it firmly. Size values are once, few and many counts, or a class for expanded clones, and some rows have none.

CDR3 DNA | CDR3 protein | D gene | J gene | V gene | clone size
TGTGCCAGTAAATGGGACTACCGAGGCTCCTACGAGCAGTACTTC | CASKWDYRGSYEQYF | TRBD2 | TRBJ2-7 | TRBV19 | NA
TGCGCCAGCAGCTTGGGGGCGGGCAGGGACGAGCAGTACTTC | CASSLGAGRDEQYF | NA | TRBJ2-7 | TRBV5-1 | NA
TGTGCCCCCGGACAGGCCAACGTCCTGACTTTC | CAPGQANVLTF | NA | TRBJ2-6 | TRBV7-9 | few
TGCGCCAGCAGCTTAAGGCAATCCGAGCAGTACTTC | CASSLRQSEQYF | NA | TRBJ2-7 | TRBV5-1 | NA
TGTGCCAGCAGCCGGACGGTGGACAATGAGCAGTTCTTC | CASSRTVDNEQFF | NA | TRBJ2-1 | TRBV7-8 | NA
TGTGCCACCAGCAGACTGGCAGGGCTAGCGGGACGCGATACGCAGTATTTT | CATSRLAGLAGRDTQYF | TRBD2 | TRBJ2-3 | TRBV15 | few
TGTGCCAGCAGCCGTCTATGGAACACTGAAGCTTTCTTT | CASSRLWNTEAFF | NA | TRBJ1-1 | TRBV7-9 | NA
TGTGCCAGCAGACCCCCTCAGGGGGCTGTTTATGGCTACACCTTC | CASRPPQGAVYGYTF | TRBD1 | TRBJ1-2 | TRBV6-5 | NA
TGTGCCAGCAGCAACTGGAGGACAGGAGGACGGACCCAGTACTTC | CASSNWRTGGRTQYF | NA | TRBJ2-5 | TRBV21-1 | few
TGTGCCAGCAGTTACTTACAGGGAGGAGAAGATACGCAGTATTTT | CASSYLQGGEDTQYF | NA | TRBJ2-3 | TRBV6-5 | NA
TGTGCCAGCAGCAAAGAATGCGAGACCTCCTACAATGAGCAGTTCTTC | CASSKECETSYNEQFF | NA | TRBJ2-1 | TRBV21-1 | NA
TGCGCCAGCAGCTTTCTGGCAACCTACGAGCAGTACTTC | CASSFLATYEQYF | NA | TRBJ2-7 | TRBV5-1 | NA
TGTGCCAGCAGTTTATTCCATATTACAGGGGATGAGAATGAAAAACTGTTTTTT | CASSLFHITGDENEKLFF | TRBD1 | TRBJ1-4 | TRBV28 | NA
TGTGCCAGCAGGATACTAGCGGGAGTTTTTAATGAGCAGTTCTTC | CASRILAGVFNEQFF | TRBD2 | TRBJ2-1 | TRBV2 | NA
TGCGCCAGCAGCGATGGGACTTTCCAAGAGACCCAGTACTTC | CASSDGTFQETQYF | NA | TRBJ2-5 | TRBV5-1 | NA
TGTGCCAGCAGCCGGACAACCAACACTGAAGCTTTCTTT | CASSRTTNTEAFF | NA | TRBJ1-1 | TRBV27 | NA
TGTGCCAGCAGTTACCTCCCCTCCTACGAGCAGTACTTC | CASSYLPSYEQYF | NA | TRBJ2-7 | TRBV6-5 | NA
TGCAGCGTTGACACATCCTACGAGCAGTACTTC | CSVDTSYEQYF | NA | TRBJ2-7 | TRBV29-1 | few
TGTGCCAGCAGCCTTCACCACCGGACAGTGCATAGCAATCAGCCCCAGCATTTT | CASSLHHRTVHSNQPQHF | NA | TRBJ1-5 | TRBV14 | once
TGTGCCAGCAGCTTCACCGGGCACGAGCAGTACTTC | CASSFTGHEQYF | NA | TRBJ2-7 | TRBV7-6 | NA
TGTGCCAGCAGTAATCCCCGACCAAACTATGGCTACACCTTC | CASSNPRPNYGYTF | NA | TRBJ1-2 | TRBV6-5 | once
TGTGCCAGCAGTGAAGCGGGGAACACTGAAGCTTTCTTT | CASSEAGNTEAFF | NA | TRBJ1-1 | TRBV6-1 | NA
TGTGCCAGCAGCCCCTATTCTGGGGCCAACGTCCTGACTTTC | CASSPYSGANVLTF | NA | TRBJ2-6 | TRBV5-4 | once
TGTGCCAGTAGTATAGTAGGACAGGGCTTTCAGCCCCAGCATTTT | CASSIVGQGFQPQHF | TRBD1 | TRBJ1-5 | TRBV19 | NA
TGCGCCAGCAGCGCGGACAACTACGAGCAGTACTTC | CASSADNYEQYF | NA | TRBJ2-7 | TRBV5-1 | NA
TGTGCCAGCAGCCCCCGGACAGGATTGAACACTGAAGCTTTCTTT | CASSPRTGLNTEAFF | TRBD1 | TRBJ1-1 | TRBV7-6 | NA
TGTGCCAGCAGTTTGGGGACGAGGAACAATCAGCCCCAGCATTTT | CASSLGTRNNQPQHF | NA | TRBJ1-5 | TRBV28 | NA
TGCGCCAGCAGCTTGGGGTCCCGCCCCTGGAACACTGAAGCTTTCTTT | CASSLGSRPWNTEAFF | NA | TRBJ1-1 | TRBV5-1 | NA
TGTGCCAGCAGCACCGACACCGGGGAGCTGTTTTTT | CASSTDTGELFF | NA | TRBJ2-2 | TRBV6-1 | NA
TGTGCCAGCAGTCCCGGGACAGGGATTTGGGAGACCCAGTACTTC | CASSPGTGIWETQYF | TRBD1 | TRBJ2-5 | TRBV27 | NA
TGTGCCAGCAGTTCGGGAAGCGGGCAGGAGACCCAGTACTTC | CASSSGSGQETQYF | NA | TRBJ2-5 | TRBV7-6 | once
TGCGCCAGCAGCTTGGCCGTGACCCGAGAGACCCAGTACTTC | CASSLAVTRETQYF | NA | TRBJ2-5 | TRBV5-1 | NA
TGTGCCAGCAGTTTTCAAGAGACCCAGTACTTC | CASSFQETQYF | NA | TRBJ2-5 | TRBV6-6 | few
TGTGCCAGCAGGAATCTGGGGACTGAAGCTTTCTTT | CASRNLGTEAFF | NA | TRBJ1-1 | TRBV25-1 | NA
TGTGCCAGCAGCTTCGGGAGGCTGAACACCGGGGAGCTGTTTTTT | CASSFGRLNTGELFF | TRBD2 | TRBJ2-2 | TRBV7-8 | NA
TGTGCCTGGAGGCGGGGGGGCTGGGCAGATACGCAGTATTTT | CAWRRGGWADTQYF | TRBD2 | TRBJ2-3 | TRBV30 | NA
TGTGCCAGCAGTCAAGGCGCCTACAATGAAAAACTGTTTTTT | CASSQGAYNEKLFF | NA | TRBJ1-4 | TRBV6-5 | once
TGTGCCAGCAGCTCGACAGGGGGAGGAGAGACCCAGTACTTC | CASSSTGGGETQYF | TRBD1 | TRBJ2-5 | TRBV7-3 | NA
TGTGCCAGCAGCCAAGAAGCCGGCACTGAAGCTTTCTTT | CASSQEAGTEAFF | NA | TRBJ1-1 | TRBV4-2 | NA
TGCGCCAGCAGCTTGGTTGGGGGTGACACTGAAGCTTTCTTT | CASSLVGGDTEAFF | NA | TRBJ1-1 | TRBV5-1 | NA
TGTGCCTCTTTTGGGTCAGGGGTCTTCTTC | CASFGSGVFF | NA | TRBJ2-1 | TRBV27 | NA
TGTGCCAGCTCACCATCAGGGTCGGACATTCAGTACTTC | CASSPSGSDIQYF | NA | TRBJ2-4 | TRBV18 | NA
TGTGCCAGCAGCTGGGGGAGGGGCAGCACTGAAGCTTTCTTT | CASSWGRGSTEAFF | NA | TRBJ1-1 | TRBV11-1 | NA
TGCGCCAGCAGCCAAGTGAAAGGTCCGGGTTCTTACAATGAGCAGTTCTTC | CASSQVKGPGSYNEQFF | NA | TRBJ2-1 | TRBV4-1 | NA
TGTGCCAGCAGGGAACTTGGCCAGGGTGGTACTGAAGCTTTCTTT | CASRELGQGGTEAFF | NA | TRBJ1-1 | TRBV28 | NA
TGTGCCAGCTCACCGGGGCAGAGTAGCAATCAGCCCCAGCATTTT | CASSPGQSSNQPQHF | NA | TRBJ1-5 | TRBV18 | NA
TGTGCCAGCAGGGATACAGGGCTGAACACTGAAGCATTCTTT | CASRDTGLNTEAFF | NA | TRBJ1-1 | TRBV6-6 | NA
TGCGCCAGCAGTGGAGTGGCTATGCTCGTCGGGGAGCTGTTTTTT | CASSGVAMLVGELFF | NA | TRBJ2-2 | TRBV5-1 | NA